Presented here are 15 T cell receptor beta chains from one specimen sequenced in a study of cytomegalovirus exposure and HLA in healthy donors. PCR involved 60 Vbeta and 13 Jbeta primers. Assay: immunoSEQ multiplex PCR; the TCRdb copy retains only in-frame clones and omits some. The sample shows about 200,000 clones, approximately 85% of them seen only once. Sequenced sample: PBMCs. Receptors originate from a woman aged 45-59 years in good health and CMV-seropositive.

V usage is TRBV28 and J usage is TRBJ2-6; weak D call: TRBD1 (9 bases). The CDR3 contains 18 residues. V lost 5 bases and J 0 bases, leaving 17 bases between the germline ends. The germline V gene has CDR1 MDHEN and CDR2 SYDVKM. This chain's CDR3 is CASSRGGQGRSGANVLTF. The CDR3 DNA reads TGTGCCAGCAGTCGGGGGGGACAGGGACGCTCTGGGGCCAACGTCCTGACTTTC.

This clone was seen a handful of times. The CDR3: CASGRGTSYEQYF. The CDR3 DNA follows: TGTGCCAGCGGGAGGGGGACCTCCTACGAGCAGTACTTC. J is TRBJ2-7 and V is TRBV6-1; TRBD2 might be the D (7 bases). Germline lookup yields CDR1 MNHNS and CDR2 SASEGT. The CDR3 is 13 residues long. The V end was cut by 8 bases, the J end by 0 bases, with 11 bases between.

Here the CDR3 reads CASSDRHSNQPQHF. In DNA form, the CDR3 reads TGTGCCAGCAGTGACAGACATAGCAATCAGCCCCAGCATTTT. The gene calls are TRBV2 and TRBJ1-5; D unresolved. The CDR3 runs to 14 residues. V was clipped by 3 bases and J by 0 bases, with 6 bases between them. CDR1 SNHLY and CDR2 FYNNEI come from the germline V gene.

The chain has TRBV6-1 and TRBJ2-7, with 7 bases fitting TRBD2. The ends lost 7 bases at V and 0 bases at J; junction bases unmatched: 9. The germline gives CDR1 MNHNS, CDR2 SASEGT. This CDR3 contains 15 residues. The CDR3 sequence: CASTPGGKSSYEQYF. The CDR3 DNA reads TGTGCCAGCACCCCCGGGGGGAAGAGCTCCTACGAGCAGTACTTC.

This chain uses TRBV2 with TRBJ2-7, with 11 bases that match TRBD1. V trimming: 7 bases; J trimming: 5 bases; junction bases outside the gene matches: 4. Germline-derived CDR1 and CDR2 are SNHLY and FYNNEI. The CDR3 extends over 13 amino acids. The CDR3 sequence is CASIRDRGNEQYF. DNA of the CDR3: TGTGCCAGCATTCGGGACAGGGGGAACGAGCAGTACTTC.

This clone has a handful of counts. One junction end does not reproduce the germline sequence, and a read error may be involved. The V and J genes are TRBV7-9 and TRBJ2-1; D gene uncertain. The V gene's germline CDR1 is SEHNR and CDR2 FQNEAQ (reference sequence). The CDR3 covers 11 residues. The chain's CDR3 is CSSSPVNEQFF. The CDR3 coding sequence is TGTTCCAGCAGCCCCGTCAATGAGCAGTTCTTC.

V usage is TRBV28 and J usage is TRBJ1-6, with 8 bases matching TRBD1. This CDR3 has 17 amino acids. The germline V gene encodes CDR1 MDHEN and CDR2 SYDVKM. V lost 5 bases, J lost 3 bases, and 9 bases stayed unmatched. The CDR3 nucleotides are TGTGCCAGCAGTCCCGGACAGGGCGACCTCTATAATTCACCCCTCCACTTT. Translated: CASSPGQGDLYNSPLHF.

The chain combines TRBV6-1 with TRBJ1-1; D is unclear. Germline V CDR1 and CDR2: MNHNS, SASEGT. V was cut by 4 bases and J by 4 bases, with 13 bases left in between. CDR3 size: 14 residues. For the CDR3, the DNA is TGTGCCAGCAGTGTGGGAGTTAGTAGCACTGAAGCTTTCTTT. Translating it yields CASSVGVSSTEAFF.

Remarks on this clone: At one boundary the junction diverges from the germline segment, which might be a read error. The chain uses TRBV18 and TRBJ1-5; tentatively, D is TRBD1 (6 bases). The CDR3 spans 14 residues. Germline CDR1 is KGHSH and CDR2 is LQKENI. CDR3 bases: TGTGCCAGCTCACCCGGGTCAGGGGATCAACCCCAGCATTTT. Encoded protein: CASSPGSGDQPQHF.

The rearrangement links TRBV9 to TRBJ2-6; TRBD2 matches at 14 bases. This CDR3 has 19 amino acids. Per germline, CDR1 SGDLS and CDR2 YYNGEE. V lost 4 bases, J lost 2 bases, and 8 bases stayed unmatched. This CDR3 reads CASSPRRLAGGPGANVLTF. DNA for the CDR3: TGTGCCAGCAGCCCTAGGAGACTAGCGGGGGGGCCTGGGGCCAACGTCCTGACTTTC.

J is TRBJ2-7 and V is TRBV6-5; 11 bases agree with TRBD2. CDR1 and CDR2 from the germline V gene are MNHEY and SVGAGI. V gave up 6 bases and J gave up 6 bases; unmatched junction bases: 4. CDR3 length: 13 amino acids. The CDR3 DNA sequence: TGTGCCAGCAGGGCCGGGACTAGCGGCGAGCAGTACTTC. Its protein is CASRAGTSGEQYF.

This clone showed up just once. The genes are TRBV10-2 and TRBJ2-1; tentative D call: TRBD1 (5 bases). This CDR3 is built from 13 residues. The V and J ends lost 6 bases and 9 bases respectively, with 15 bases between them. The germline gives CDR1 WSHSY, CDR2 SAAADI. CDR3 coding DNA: TGCGCCAGCAGCCCCACCCTCCAGGGTGAGCAGTTCTTC. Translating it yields CASSPTLQGEQFF.

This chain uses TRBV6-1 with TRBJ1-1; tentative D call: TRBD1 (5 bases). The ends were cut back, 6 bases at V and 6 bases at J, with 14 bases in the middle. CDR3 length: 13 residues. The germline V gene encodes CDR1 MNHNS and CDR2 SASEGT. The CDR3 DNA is TGTGCCAGCAGCCCCCAGGGAACCCCTGAAGCTTTCTTT. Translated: CASSPQGTPEAFF.

This CDR3 reads CASSYRVPDTQYF. DNA of the CDR3: TGTGCCAGCAGCTACAGGGTCCCAGATACGCAGTATTTT. The chain uses TRBV7-8 and TRBJ2-3, with D tentatively TRBD1 (6 bases). This CDR3 contains 13 residues. Germline CDR1 and CDR2: SGHVS and FQNEAQ. Trimming removed 4 bases from V and 4 bases from J, with 9 bases in between.

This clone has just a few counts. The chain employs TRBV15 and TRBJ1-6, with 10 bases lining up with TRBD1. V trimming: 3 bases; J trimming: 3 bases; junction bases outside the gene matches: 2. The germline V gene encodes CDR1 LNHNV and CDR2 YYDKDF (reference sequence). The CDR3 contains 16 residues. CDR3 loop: CATSRGQGLYNSPLHF. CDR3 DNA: TGTGCCACCAGCAGGGGACAGGGGCTCTATAATTCACCCCTCCACTTT.